One TCR beta chain is described in this entry. TCR beta CDR3 regions were amplified from RNA. TCR CDR3 regions were first amplified by RT-PCR with HTBI primers. Each CDR3 protein is one row after TCRdb ran MiXCR on the multiplex PCR reads. The profile shows around 800,000 distinct CDR3 sequences, around 38% of them singletons. This specimen comes from a study of T cells in Graves' hyperthyroidism and ophthalmopathy. The CDR3 contains 14 residues. Looked up from germline, CDR1 is DFQATT and CDR2 is SNEGSKA (reference sequence). Unmatched junction bases numbered 5, after V lost 6 bases and J lost 0 bases.

Sequences were obtained from blood. The sequence was collected from a man between 18 and 35 years old with Graves' hyperthyroidism. This chain connects TRBV20-1 to TRBJ1-1, with 9 bases lining up with TRBD1. CDR3 sequence (DNA): TGCAGTGCAGGACGGACAGGGGTGAACACTGAAGCTTTCTTT. Its protein is CSAGRTGVNTEAFF.